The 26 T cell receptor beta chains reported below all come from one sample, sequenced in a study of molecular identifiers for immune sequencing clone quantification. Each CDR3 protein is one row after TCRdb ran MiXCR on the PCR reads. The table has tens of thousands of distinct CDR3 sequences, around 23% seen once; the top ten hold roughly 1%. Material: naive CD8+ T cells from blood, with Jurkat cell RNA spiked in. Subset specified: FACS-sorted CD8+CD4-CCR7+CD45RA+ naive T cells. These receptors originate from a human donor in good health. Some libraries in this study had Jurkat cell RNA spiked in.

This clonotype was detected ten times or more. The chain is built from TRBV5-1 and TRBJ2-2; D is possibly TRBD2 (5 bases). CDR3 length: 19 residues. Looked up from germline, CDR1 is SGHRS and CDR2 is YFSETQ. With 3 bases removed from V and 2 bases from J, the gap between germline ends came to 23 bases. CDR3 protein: CASSSYLASEGPNTGELFF. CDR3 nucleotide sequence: TGCGCCAGCAGCTCCTACCTAGCTTCTGAAGGACCCAACACCGGGGAGCTGTTTTTT. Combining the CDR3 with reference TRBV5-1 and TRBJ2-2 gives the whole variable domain KAGVTQTPRYLIKTRGQQVTLSCSPISGHRSVSWYQQTPGQGLQFLFEYFSETQRNKGNFPGRFSGRQFSNSRSEMNVSTLELGDSALYLCASSSYLASEGPNTGELFFGEGSRLTVL.

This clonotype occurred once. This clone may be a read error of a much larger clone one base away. DNA for the CDR3: TGTGCCAGCAGCCCTAACGGGGAGCAAGAGGCCCAGTACTTC. It specifies CASSPNGEQEAQYF. This chain uses TRBV4-2 with TRBJ2-5, with D possibly matching TRBD2 (5 bases). Germline V CDR1 and CDR2: LGHNA, YNFKEQ. This CDR3 comprises 14 residues.

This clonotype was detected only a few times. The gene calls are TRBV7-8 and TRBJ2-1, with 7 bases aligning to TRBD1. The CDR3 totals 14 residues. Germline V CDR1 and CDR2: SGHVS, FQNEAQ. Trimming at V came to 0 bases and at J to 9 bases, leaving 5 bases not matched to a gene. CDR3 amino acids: CASSLATGVGEQFF. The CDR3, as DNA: TGTGCCAGCAGCTTAGCAACAGGGGTGGGTGAGCAGTTCTTC.

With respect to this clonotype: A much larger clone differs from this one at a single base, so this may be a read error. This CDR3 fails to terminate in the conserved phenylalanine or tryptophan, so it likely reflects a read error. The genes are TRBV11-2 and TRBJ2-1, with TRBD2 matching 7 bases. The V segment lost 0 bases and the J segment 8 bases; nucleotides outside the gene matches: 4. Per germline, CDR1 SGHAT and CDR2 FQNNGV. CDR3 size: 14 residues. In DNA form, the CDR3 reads TGTGCCAGCAGCTTAGATCCCCGGGAGGATGAGCAGTTCTTA. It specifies CASSLDPREDEQFL.

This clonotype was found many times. CDR3 nucleotides: TGCAGCGTTGACCCAGTAAACCAAGAGACCCAGTACTTC. This translates into CSVDPVNQETQYF. This chain links TRBV29-1 with TRBJ2-5; the D is unclear. The CDR3 sequence is 13 residues long. Trimming pared 3 bases from V and 0 bases from J, leaving 8 bases between. CDR1 is SQVTM and CDR2 is ANQGSEA in the germline V gene. The variable domain in full, completed from reference TRBV29-1 and TRBJ2-5, reads SAVISQKPSRDICQRGTSLTIQCQVDSQVTMMFWYRQQPGQSLTLIATANQGSEATYESGFVIDKFPISRPNLTFSTLTVSNMSPEDSSIYLCSVDPVNQETQYFGPGTRLLVL.

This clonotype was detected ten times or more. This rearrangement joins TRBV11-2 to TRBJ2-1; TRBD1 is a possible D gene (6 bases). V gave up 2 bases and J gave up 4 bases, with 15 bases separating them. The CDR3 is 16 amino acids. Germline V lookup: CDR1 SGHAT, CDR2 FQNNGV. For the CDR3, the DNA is TGTGCCAGCAGCTTACTCGGAAGGACAGTGTACAATGAGCAGTTCTTC. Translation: CASSLLGRTVYNEQFF.

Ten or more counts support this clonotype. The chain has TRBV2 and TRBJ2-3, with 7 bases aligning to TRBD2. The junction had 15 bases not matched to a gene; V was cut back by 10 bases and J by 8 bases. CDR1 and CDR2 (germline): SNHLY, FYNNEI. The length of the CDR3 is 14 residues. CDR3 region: CATSLGLGIGTQYF. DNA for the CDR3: TGTGCCACCAGCTTAGGACTAGGTATCGGTACGCAGTATTTT. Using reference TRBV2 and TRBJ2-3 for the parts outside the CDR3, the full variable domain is EPEVTQTPSHQVTQMGQEVILRCVPISNHLYFYWYRQILGQKVEFLVSFYNNEISEKSEIFDDQFSVERPDGSNFTLKIRSTKLEDSAMYFCATSLGLGIGTQYFGPGTRLTVL.

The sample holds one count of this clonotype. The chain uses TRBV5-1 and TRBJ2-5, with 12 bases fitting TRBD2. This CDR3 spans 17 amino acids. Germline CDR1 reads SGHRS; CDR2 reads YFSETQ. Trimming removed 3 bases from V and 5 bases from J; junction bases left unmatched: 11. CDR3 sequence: CASSYPPSGGAQETQYF. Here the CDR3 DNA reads TGCGCCAGCAGCTATCCCCCTAGCGGGGGGGCTCAGGAGACCCAGTACTTC.

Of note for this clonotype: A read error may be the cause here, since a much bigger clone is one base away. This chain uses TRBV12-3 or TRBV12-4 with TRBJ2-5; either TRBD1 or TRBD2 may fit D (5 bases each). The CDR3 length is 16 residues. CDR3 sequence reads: CAPFGDRGRVGEAQYF. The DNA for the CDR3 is TGTGCCCCCTTCGGGGACCGAGGCAGGGTCGGAGAGGCCCAGTACTTC.

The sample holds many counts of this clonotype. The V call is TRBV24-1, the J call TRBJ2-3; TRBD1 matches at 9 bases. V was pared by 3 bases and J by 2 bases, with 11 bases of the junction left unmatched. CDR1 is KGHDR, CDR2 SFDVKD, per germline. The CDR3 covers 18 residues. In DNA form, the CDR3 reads TGTGCCACCAGTGATCACCCTCTACAGGGGGCGGTCACAGATACGCAGTATTTT. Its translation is CATSDHPLQGAVTDTQYF.

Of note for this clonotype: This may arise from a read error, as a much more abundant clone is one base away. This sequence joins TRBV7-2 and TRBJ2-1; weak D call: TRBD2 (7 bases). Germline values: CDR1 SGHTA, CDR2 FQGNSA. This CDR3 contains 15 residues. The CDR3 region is CAGRGGAGVNNEQFF. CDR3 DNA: TGTGCCGGCAGGGGCGGGGCGGGAGTTAATAATGAGCAGTTCTTC.

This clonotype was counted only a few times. CDR3 in amino acids: CASSLVGQVGYNEQFF. CDR3 nucleotide sequence: TGTGCCAGCAGCTTGGTTGGCCAGGTTGGGTACAATGAGCAGTTCTTC. V usage is TRBV5-8 and J usage is TRBJ2-1; D is unresolved. Germline loops: CDR1 SGHTS, CDR2 YDEGEE. Deletions cut 0 bases from V and 4 bases from J, with 14 bases between. CDR3 size: 16 residues.

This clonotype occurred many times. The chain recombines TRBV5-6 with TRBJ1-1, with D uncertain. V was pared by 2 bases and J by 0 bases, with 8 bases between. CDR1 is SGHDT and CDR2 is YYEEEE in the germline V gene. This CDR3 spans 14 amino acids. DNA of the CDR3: TGTGCCAGCAGCTTCAGCGGTGTGAACACTGAAGCTTTCTTT. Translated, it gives CASSFSGVNTEAFF.

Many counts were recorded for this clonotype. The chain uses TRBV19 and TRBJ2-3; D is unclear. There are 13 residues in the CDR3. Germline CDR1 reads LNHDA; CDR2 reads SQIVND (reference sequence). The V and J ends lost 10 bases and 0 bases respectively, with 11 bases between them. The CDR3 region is CATSETSTDTQYF. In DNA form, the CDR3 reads TGTGCCACCTCTGAGACTAGCACAGATACGCAGTATTTT. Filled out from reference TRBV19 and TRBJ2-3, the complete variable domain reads DGGITQSPKYLFRKEGQNVTLSCEQNLNHDAMYWYRQDPGQGLRLIYYSQIVNDFQKGDIAEGYSVSREKKESFPLTVTSAQKNPTAFYLCATSETSTDTQYFGPGTRLTVL.

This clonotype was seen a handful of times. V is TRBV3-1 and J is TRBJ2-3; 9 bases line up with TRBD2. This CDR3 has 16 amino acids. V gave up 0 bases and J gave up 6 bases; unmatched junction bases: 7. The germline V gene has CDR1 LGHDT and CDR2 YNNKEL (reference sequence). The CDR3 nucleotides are TGTGCCAGCAGCCAAGATGGGGGCGGGGGGGCCGATACGCAGTATTTT. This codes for CASSQDGGGGADTQYF.

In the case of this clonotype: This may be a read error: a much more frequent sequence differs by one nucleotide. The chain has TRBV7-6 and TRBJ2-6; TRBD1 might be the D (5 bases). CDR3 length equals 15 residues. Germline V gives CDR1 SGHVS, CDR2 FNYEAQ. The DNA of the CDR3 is TGTGCCAGCAGCCCGTCTTTCGCTGGGGCCGACGTCCTGACTTTC. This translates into CASSPSFAGADVLTF.

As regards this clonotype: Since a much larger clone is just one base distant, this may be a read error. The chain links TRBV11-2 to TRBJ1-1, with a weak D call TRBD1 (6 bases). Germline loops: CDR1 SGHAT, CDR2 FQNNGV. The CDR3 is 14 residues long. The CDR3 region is CASSLLDSETEASF. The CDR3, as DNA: TGTGCCAGCAGCTTATTGGACAGCGAGACTGAAGCTTCCTTT. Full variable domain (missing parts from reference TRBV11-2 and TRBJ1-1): EAGVAQSPRYKIIEKRQSVAFWCNPISGHATLYWYQQILGQGPKLLIQFQNNGVVDDSQLPKDRFSAERLKGVDSTLKIQPAKLEDSAVYLCASSLLDSETEASFGQGTRLTVV.

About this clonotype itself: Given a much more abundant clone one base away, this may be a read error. CDR3 DNA sequence: TGCAGCGTTGAAAAAACAGAAGCTAACTATGGCCACACCTTC. Translation: CSVEKTEANYGHTF. The gene calls are TRBV29-1 and TRBJ1-2; the D is unclear. Germline CDR1 SQVTM, CDR2 ANQGSEA. The CDR3 length is 14 residues. Drawing the rest from reference TRBV29-1 and TRBJ1-2, the complete variable domain is SAVISQKPSRDICQRGTSLTIQCQVDSQVTMMFWYRQQPGQSLTLIATANQGSEATYESGFVIDKFPISRPNLTFSTLTVSNMSPEDSSIYLCSVEKTEANYGHTFGSGTRLTVV.

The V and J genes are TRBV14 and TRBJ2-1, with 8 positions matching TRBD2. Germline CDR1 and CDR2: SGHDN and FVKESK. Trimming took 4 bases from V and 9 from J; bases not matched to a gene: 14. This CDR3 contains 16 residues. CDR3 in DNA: TGTGCCAGCAGCCGTACGGGGGGGCTACTAGAGGCTGAGCAGTTCTTC. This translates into CASSRTGGLLEAEQFF.

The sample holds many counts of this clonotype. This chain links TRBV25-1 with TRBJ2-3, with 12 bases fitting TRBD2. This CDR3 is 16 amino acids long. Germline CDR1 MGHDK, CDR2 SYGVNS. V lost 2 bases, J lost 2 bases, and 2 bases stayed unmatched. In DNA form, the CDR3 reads TGTGCCAGCAGTGAAGGGACTAGCGGGCACACAGATACGCAGTATTTT. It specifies CASSEGTSGHTDTQYF.

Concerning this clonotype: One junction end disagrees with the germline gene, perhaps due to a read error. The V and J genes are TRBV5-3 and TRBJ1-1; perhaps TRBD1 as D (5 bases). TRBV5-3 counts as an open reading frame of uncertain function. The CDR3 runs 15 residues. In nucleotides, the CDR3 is TGTGCCAGCAGCTTAGGGACGCAGAGGCACGCTGAAGCTTTCTTT. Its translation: CASSLGTQRHAEAFF.

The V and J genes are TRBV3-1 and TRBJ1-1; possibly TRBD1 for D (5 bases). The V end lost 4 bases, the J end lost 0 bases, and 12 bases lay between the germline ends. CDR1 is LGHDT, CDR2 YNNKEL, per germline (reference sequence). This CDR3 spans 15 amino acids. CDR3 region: CASSPYGGLNTEAFF. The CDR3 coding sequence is TGTGCCAGCAGCCCTTATGGGGGTTTGAACACTGAAGCTTTCTTT.

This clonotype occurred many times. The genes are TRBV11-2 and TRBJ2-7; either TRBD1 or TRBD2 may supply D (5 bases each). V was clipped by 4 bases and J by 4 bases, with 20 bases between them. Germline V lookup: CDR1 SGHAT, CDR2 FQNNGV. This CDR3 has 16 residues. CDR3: CASSSRDGIFNYEQYF. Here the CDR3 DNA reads TGTGCCAGCAGCTCGAGGGACGGCATATTCAATTACGAGCAGTACTTC. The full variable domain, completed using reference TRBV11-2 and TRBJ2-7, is EAGVAQSPRYKIIEKRQSVAFWCNPISGHATLYWYQQILGQGPKLLIQFQNNGVVDDSQLPKDRFSAERLKGVDSTLKIQPAKLEDSAVYLCASSSRDGIFNYEQYFGPGTRLTVT.

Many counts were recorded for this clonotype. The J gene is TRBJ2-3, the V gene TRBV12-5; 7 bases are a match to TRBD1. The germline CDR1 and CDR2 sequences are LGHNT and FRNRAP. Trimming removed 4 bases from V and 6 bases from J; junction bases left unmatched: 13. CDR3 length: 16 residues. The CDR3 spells CASGSPRDSWHDTQYF. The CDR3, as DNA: TGTGCTAGTGGTTCCCCCCGGGACAGCTGGCACGATACGCAGTATTTT. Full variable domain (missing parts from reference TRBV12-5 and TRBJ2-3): DARVTQTPRHKVTEMGQEVTMRCQPILGHNTVFWYRQTMMQGLELLAYFRNRAPLDDSGMPKDRFSAEMPDATLATLKIQPSEPRDSAVYFCASGSPRDSWHDTQYFGPGTRLTVL.

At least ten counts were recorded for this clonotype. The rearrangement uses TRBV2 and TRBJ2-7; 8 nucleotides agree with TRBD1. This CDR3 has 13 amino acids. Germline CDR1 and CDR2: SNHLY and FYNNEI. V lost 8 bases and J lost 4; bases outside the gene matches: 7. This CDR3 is CASLDRVTYEQYF. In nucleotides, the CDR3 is TGTGCCAGCCTGGACAGGGTAACGTACGAGCAGTACTTC.

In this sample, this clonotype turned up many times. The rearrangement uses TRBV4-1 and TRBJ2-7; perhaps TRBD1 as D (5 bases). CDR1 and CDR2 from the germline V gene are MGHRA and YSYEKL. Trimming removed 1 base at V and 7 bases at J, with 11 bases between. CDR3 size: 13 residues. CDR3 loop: CASSQGAGLEQYF. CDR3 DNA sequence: TGCGCCAGCAGCCAAGGGGCAGGGCTGGAGCAGTACTTC.